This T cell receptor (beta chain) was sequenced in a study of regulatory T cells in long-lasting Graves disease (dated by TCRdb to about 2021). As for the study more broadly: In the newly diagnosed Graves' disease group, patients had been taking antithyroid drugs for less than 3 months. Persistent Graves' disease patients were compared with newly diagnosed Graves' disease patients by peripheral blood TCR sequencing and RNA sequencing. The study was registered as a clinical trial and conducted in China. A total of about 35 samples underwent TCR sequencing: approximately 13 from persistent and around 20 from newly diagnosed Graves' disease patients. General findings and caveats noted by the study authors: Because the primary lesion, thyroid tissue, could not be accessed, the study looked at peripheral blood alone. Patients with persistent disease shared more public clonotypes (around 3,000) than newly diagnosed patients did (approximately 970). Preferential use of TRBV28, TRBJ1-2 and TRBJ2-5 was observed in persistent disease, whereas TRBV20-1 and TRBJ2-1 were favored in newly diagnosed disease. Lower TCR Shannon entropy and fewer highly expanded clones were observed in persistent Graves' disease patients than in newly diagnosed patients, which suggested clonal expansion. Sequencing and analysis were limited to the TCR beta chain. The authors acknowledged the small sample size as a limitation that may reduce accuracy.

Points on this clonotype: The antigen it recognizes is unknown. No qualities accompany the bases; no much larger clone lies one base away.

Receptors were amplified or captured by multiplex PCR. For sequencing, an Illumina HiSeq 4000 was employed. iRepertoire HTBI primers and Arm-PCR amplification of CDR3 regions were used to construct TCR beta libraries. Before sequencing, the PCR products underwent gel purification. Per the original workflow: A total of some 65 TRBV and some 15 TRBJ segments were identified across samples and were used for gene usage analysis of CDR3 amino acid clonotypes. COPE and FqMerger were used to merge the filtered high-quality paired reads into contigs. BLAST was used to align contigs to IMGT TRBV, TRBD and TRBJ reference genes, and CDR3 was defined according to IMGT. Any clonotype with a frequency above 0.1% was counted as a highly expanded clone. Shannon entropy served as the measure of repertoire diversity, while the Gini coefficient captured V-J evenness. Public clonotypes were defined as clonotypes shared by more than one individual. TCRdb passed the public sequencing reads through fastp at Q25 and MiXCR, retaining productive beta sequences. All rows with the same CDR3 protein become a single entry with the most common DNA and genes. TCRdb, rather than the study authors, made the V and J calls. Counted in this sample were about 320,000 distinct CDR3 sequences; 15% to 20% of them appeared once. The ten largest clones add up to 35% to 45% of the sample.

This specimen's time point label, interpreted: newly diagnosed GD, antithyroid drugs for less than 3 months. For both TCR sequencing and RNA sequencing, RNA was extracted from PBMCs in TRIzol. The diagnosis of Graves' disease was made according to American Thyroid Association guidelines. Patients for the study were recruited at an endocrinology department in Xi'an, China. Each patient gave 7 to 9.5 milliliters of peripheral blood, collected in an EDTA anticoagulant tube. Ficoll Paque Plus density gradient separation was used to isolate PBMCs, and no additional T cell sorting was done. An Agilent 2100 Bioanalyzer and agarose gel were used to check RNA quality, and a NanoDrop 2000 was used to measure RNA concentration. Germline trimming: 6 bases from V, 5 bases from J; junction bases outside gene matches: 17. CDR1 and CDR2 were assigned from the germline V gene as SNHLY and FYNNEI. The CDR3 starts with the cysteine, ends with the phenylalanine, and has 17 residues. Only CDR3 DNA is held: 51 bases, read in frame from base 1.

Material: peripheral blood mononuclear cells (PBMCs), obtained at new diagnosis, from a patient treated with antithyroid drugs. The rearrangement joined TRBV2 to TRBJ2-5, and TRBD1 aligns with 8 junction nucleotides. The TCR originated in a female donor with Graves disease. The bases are TGTGCCAGCAGCTTACGGTCGACAGGGGTATTACGGGAGACCCAGTACTTC. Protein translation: CASSLRSTGVLRETQYF.